The source of this T cell receptor beta chain is a study of T cell responses to AZD1222 COVID-19 vaccine. Regarding the study as a whole: Without day 14 samples, only post-peak T cell repertoires were studied.

Germline V lookup: CDR1 LGHDT, CDR2 YNNKEL (reference sequence). The CDR3 contains 16 residues. The V end was cut by 5 bases, the J end by 0 bases, with 16 bases between. As to this clone: Its target is unknown.

Profiled with immunoSEQ multiplex PCR; TCRdb holds only in-frame clones, not every one. This sample carries approximately 120,000 clones, about 92% of them seen once, and the ten largest clones take nearly 4.5%. The specimen was peripheral blood, collected on day 0 of MenACWY control vaccination. The receptor was isolated from an adult in good health. The chain joins TRBV3-1 (or the pseudogene TRBV3-2) to TRBJ1-1, with D possibly TRBD1 on 5 matching bases. The CDR3: CASSIGTGTMNTEAFF. The CDR3 region has the DNA TGTGCCAGCAGCATTGGTACAGGAACAATGAACACTGAAGCTTTCTTT.